This TCR beta chain was recovered during a study of cytomegalovirus exposure and HLA in healthy donors listed by TCRdb under 2017. Regarding the research as a whole: An earlier analysis of more than 550 of the donors reported 276 Gb of sequence data and around 100 million unique TCR beta sequences obtained from around 180 million T cells. About 280 gigabases of sequencing data and roughly 90 million unique TCR sequences were included in an early release covering around 650 HLA-typed donors. The genetic ancestry cluster associated with self-reported Caucasian donors included around four fifths of the 300 to 400 genotyped donors. The aim of the study was to test whether cataloging public T cell receptors could identify signatures of past pathogen exposure. The study used immunosequencing to profile the T cell repertoires of hundreds of subjects and linked those repertoires to cytomegalovirus serostatus. Along with the approximately 700-subject first cohort, a separate validation cohort of over 90 different subjects was used. To predict cytomegalovirus infection status, the study combined high-throughput TCR immunosequencing, statistical association of individual TCRs with disease status, and machine learning. In a later analysis, previously published TCR beta repertoires from about 670 donors were re-analyzed and high-resolution HLA genotyping was added so that TCR occurrence patterns could be studied. The later analysis used no new phenotypic data to find candidate immune exposures, relying instead on TCR beta sequences and their occurrence across donors. In an earlier analysis of more than 550 of the donors, high-throughput TCR beta sequencing was used to judge whether each TCR beta V gene segment behaved as functional or pseudogenic. Alongside the repertoire data, information on donor age, sex, ethnicity and CMV serostatus was compiled. A later genetic analysis took genome-wide SNP genotypes for about 55% of the roughly 700 donors and used that subset as a discovery cohort. All discovery cohort repertoires had been generated on a single sequencing platform. Class I and class II HLA loci were covered by the typing at four-digit resolution. The number of donors typed differed by locus, with 629-630 for A, B, C, DRB1 and DQB1, roughly 550 for DQA1, about 610 for DPA1, and some 450 for DPB1. Roughly five DR-DQ haplotypes were handled as single units for association and clustering, since linkage in the cohort was strong. Among 300 to 500 genotyped donors of the cohort, an average of approximately 200,000 unique TCR beta nucleotide sequences was sequenced per donor, of which about 19% were non-productive. Overall study results and their limits: V-gene and J-gene trimming of TCR beta chains was associated with a missense DCLRE1C variant in a later genetic analysis, and the association was replicated in an independent cohort. A later analysis associated about 17,000 TCR beta sequences with specific HLA alleles at a false discovery rate of 0.05. In a later analysis, HLA-associated TCR beta chains were found to be more clonally expanded and to have lower generation probabilities than equally common non-associated chains. In a later genetic analysis, fewer N-insertions in productive TCRs were reported among donors in an Asian-associated ancestry cluster than the approximately 630-donor mean. CMV serostatus was the only immune exposure information available for the cohort. A further reported finding was that TCR beta sequences accurately predicted the HLA-A and HLA-B alleles for most subjects in the first cohort. While some public TCRs were present in many individuals, most TCR sequences turned up only very rarely across donors. Roughly uniform sequencing depth across donors was assumed in presence/absence analyses, although this assumption may not hold. It was suggested by the authors that the approach could potentially be generalized to other disease states and immunological phenotypes. The 87-base-pair reads could not distinguish some IMGT-functional V segments, including TRBV6-2 and TRBV6-3, so those segments were excluded. An earlier analysis of some 590 of the donors showed that most TCR beta V segments appeared in productive rearrangements either about 87% or about 30% of the time, which broadly matched IMGT annotations. In a later analysis, TCR association rates were found to vary across HLA loci, with the most associated TCRs seen for DRB1 alleles and the fewest for HLA-C alleles. Because HLA typing was unavailable for some donors at each locus, only the typed subset was used in association tests. Correlated functional status among segregating V segments might reflect linkage disequilibrium, but an unknown experimental factor could not be ruled out. Most CMV-associated TCR beta chains appeared to be HLA-restricted in a later analysis, and the HLA associations seemed to be driven largely by CMV exposure. A total of fewer than 200 TCR beta chains were listed by the study as associated with cytomegalovirus. A cluster of highly shared sequence variants was judged likely to be a technical artifact of the sequencing pipeline. In a later analysis, several top co-occurrence clusters were reported to appear linked to parvovirus B19, influenza, CMV and Epstein-Barr virus. In both the original and validation cohorts, the classifier was reported to diagnose cytomegalovirus status with high specificity and sensitivity. In vitro tests confirmed that a few of the cytomegalovirus-associated TCR beta chains recognize cytomegalovirus antigens. Fewer than 20 rarely observed V segments, including chromosome 9 orphons, were excluded from the earlier analysis of approximately 500 of the donors because counts were too low. When HLA alleles, especially DR and DQ, strongly co-occurred, attributing TCR associations to individual alleles was difficult. Only TCR beta chains were sequenced in this cohort, and the absence of alpha or paired-chain data limited detectable features.

In total, roughly 670 healthy bone marrow donors made up the cohort. At the time of sampling, every cohort member was nominally healthy, though immune exposures that went unrecorded were likely present. The donor tested CMV seronegative and was one of the 352 seronegative cohort members. A peripheral blood sample was collected from each donor, and TCR beta sequencing was performed on peripheral blood mononuclear cells. The Qiagen DNeasy Blood Extraction Kit was used to extract genomic DNA from the blood cell samples. The library was built by means of the immunoSEQ multiplex PCR assay. A mixture of 60 forward primers for TCR Vbeta segments and 13 reverse primers for TCR Jbeta segments was used in the multiplex PCR. Amplification of the CDR3 region of rearranged TCR beta genes was performed with a multiplex PCR assay on genomic DNA. The amplified TCR beta libraries were sequenced on the Illumina HiSeq System as 87-base-pair reads. As for the original processing: A later analysis counted approximately 76 million unique TCR beta chains across the 670 or so repertoires, and some 12 million of these chains were shared by at least two donors. Raw reads were error-corrected and collapsed into unique sequences by a nearest-neighbor algorithm in which closely related sequences were merged to remove PCR and sequencing errors. Alignment of CDR3 sequences to IMGT reference sequences was used to assign V, D and J gene segments. For a sequence to be retained, at least a six-nucleotide match to both a V gene segment and a J gene segment was required. A rearrangement was called productive if the CDR3 had no stop codons and remained in frame with V and J, and every other rearrangement was called non-productive. CDR3 was defined according to IMGT convention as the region running from the second conserved V-encoded cysteine to the conserved J-encoded phenylalanine. Sequences without an unambiguous match to a single V gene segment were excluded from the earlier analysis of 587 of the donors. In an earlier analysis of around 600 of the donors, V segments were called functional above 56.7% productive rearrangements and were called segregating when the between-donor standard deviation exceeded 5%. A statistical classification framework was built to diagnose cytomegalovirus status from the catalog of TCR beta chain sequences. In a later analysis, V and J genes were assigned by comparing TCR nucleotide sequences against IMGT/GENE-DB human TR gene sequences. A later analysis assigned CDR3 sequences and most-parsimonious VDJ recombination scenarios with the TCRdist pipeline. A later analysis defined each TCR beta chain by its CDR3 amino acid sequence plus V-gene family, and excluded reads lacking a unique V-gene family. In a later analysis, 500 to 650 highly shared, low-generation-probability nucleotide sequences were removed to address suspected cross-contamination and a sequencing artifact. A later analysis calculated a clonal expansion index for each public chain from normalized within-repertoire ranks of inferred template counts. In a later analysis, generation probabilities were computed using a VDJ recombination model fitted to out-of-frame rearrangements, and the results were checked against IGoR. A later analysis scored TCR-TCR, TCR-HLA and TCR-CMV co-occurrence with hypergeometric tests, applying a repertoire-size bias correction to TCR pairs. A later analysis estimated false discovery rates by permuting HLA or CMV assignments 20 times. A later analysis grouped co-occurring TCRs with DBSCAN, adding TCRdist sequence similarity when clustering within HLA-allele-positive subsets. Repertoires with fewer than 30,000 or more than 120,000 public chains, plus five repertoires with anomalous nucleotide sharing, were excluded from co-occurrence clustering. As stored in TCRdb, this immuneACCESS dataset retains in-frame rearrangements with V and J assigned. A fraction of the clones does not appear; measured against another copy, unresolved V genes explain less than half of the discrepancy, and the remainder lacks a known reason. That table furnishes V, J and clone size, whereas the DNA furnished D and trimming. This sample lists 85,000 to 120,000 clones; less than 80% were detected once. The ten largest clonotypes hold roughly 3.6% of the sample.

From its cysteine to its phenylalanine, the CDR3 spans 14 amino acids. Only the CDR3 part of the read is kept: 42 bases, read in frame from the first base. V and J are truncated by 2 bases and 1 base respectively, leaving an intervening sequence of 6 bases. Taken from the germline V gene, the CDR1 and CDR2 loops are SGHDN and FVKESK. This clone was counted only a few times. This receptor's antigen is unknown. Base-call qualities are not available, and no considerably larger clone is one nucleotide away. The sample comprised PBMCs. The chain joins TRBV14 to TRBJ2-1, with the D gene not confidently named. This sequence originates from a man in his 60s in good health and CMV-seronegative. The CDR3 corresponds to CASSQLVSYNEQFF. The sequenced DNA is TGTGCCAGCAGCCAACTCGTTTCCTACAATGAGCAGTTCTTC. Where the CDR3 stops, the reference TRBV14 and TRBJ2-1 genes take over; the full variable domain is EAGVTQFPSHSVIEKGQTVTLRCDPISGHDNLYWYRRVMGKEIKFLLHFVKESKQDESGMPNNRFLAERTGGTYSTLKVQPAELEDSGVYFCASSQLVSYNEQFFGPGTRLTVL.